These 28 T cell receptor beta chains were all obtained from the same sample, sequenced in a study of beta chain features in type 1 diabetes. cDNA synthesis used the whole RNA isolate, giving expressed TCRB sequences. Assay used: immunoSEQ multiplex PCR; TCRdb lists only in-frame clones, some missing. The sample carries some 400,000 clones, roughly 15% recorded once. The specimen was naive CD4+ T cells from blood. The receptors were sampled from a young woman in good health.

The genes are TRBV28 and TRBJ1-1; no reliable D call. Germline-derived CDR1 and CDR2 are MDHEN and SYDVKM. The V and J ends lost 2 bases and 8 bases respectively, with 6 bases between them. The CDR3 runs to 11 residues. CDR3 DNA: TGTGCCAGCAGTTTACGCAGGGAAGCTTTCTTT. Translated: CASSLRREAFF.

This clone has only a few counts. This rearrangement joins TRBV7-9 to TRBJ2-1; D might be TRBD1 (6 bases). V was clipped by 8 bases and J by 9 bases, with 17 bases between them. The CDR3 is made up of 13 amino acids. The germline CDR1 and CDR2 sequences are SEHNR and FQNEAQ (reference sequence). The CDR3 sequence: CASQQGSEAEQFF. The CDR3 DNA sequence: TGTGCCAGCCAACAGGGATCCGAGGCTGAGCAGTTCTTC.

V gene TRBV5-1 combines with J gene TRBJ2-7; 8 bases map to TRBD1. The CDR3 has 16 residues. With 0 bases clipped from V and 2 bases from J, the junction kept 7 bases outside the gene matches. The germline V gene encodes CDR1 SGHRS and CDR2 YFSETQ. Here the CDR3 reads CASSLDSSRGPYEQYF. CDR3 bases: TGCGCCAGCAGCTTGGATTCTTCCAGGGGGCCCTACGAGCAGTACTTC.

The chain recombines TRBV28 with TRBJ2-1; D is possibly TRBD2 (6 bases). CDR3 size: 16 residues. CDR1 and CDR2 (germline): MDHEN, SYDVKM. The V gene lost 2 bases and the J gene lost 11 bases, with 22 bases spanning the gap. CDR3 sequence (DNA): TGTGCCAGCAGTTTAGGCTTGAAGGCTAGCGCTCATCAGCAGTTCTTC. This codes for CASSLGLKASAHQQFF.

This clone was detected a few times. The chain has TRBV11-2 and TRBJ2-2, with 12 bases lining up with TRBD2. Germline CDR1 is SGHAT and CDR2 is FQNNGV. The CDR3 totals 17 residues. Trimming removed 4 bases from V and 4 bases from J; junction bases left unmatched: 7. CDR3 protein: CASSSHLAGGPTGELFF. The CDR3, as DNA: TGTGCCAGCAGCTCTCATCTAGCGGGAGGGCCCACCGGGGAGCTGTTTTTT.

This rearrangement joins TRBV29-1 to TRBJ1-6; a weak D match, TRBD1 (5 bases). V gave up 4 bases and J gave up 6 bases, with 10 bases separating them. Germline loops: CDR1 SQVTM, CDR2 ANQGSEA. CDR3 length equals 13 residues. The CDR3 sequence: CSVGAGGNSPLHF. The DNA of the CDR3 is TGCAGCGTTGGAGCGGGGGGTAATTCACCCCTCCACTTT.

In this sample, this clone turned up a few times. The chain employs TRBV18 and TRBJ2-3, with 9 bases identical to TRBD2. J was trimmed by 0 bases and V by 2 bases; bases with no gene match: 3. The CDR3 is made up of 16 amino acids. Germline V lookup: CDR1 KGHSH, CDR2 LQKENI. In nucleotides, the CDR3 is TGTGCCAGCTCACCAATGACTAGCGGTAGCACAGATACGCAGTATTTT. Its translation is CASSPMTSGSTDTQYF.

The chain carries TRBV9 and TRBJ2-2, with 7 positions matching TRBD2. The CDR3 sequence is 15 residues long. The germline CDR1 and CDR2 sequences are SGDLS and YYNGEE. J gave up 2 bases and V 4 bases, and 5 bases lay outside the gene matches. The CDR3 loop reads CASSYRDYNTGELFF. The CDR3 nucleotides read TGTGCCAGCAGCTACCGGGACTATAACACCGGGGAGCTGTTTTTT.

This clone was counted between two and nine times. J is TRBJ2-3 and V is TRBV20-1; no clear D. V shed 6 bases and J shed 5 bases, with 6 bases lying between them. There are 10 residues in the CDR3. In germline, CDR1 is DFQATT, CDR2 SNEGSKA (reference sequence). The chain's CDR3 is CSAKQDTQYF. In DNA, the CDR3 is TGCAGTGCCAAACAAGATACGCAGTATTTT.

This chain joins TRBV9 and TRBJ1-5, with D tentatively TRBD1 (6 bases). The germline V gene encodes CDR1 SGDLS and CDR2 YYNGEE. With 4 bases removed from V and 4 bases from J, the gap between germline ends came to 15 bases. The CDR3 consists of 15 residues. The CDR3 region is CASSKRTDFNQPQHF. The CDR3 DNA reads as TGTGCCAGCAGCAAAAGGACAGACTTTAATCAGCCCCAGCATTTT.

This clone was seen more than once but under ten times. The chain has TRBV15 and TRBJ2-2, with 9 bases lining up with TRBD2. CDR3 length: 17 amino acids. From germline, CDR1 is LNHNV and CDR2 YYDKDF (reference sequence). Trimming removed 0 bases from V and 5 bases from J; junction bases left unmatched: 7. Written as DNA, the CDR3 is TGTGCCACCAGCAGAGATAGGGTAGCGGGAGTAACCGGGGAGCTGTTTTTT. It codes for CATSRDRVAGVTGELFF. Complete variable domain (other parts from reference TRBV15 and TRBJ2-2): DAMVIQNPRYQVTQFGKPVTLSCSQTLNHNVMYWYQQKSSQAPKLLFHYYDKDFNNEADTPDNFQSRRPNTSFCFLDIRSPGLGDTAMYLCATSRDRVAGVTGELFFGEGSRLTVL.

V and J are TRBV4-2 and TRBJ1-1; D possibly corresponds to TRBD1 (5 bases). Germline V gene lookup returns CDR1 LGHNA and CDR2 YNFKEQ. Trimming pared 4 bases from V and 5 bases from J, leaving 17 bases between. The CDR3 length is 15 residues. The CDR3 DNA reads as TGTGCCAGCAGCCCGTCCAGGGAGGCAGGTACTGAAGCTTTCTTT. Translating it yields CASSPSREAGTEAFF.

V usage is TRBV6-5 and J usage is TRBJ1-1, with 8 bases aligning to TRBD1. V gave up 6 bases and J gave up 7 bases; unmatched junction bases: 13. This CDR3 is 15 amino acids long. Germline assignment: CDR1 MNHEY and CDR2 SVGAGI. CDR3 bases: TGTGCCAGCAGCCGGAGACAGGGGCCGAGATTTGAAGCTTTCTTT. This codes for CASSRRQGPRFEAFF.

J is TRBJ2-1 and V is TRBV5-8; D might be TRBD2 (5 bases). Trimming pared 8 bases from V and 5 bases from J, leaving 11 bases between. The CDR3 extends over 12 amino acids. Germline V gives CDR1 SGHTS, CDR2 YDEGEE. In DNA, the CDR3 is TGTGCCAGGTGGGAGTTCCACAATGAGCAGTTCTTC. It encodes CARWEFHNEQFF.

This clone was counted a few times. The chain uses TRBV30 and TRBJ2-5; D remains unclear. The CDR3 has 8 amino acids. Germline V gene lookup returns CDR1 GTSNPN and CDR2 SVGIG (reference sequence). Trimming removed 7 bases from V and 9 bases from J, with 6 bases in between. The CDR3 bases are TGTGCCTACCCAGCCCAGTACTTC. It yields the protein CAYPAQYF.

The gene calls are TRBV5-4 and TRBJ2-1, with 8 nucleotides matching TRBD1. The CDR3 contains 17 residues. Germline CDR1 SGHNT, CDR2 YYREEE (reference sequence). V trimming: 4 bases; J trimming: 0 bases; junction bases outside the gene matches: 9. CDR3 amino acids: CASSEGTGLSSYNEQFF. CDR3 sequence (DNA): TGTGCCAGCAGCGAGGGGACAGGCCTAAGCTCCTACAATGAGCAGTTCTTC.

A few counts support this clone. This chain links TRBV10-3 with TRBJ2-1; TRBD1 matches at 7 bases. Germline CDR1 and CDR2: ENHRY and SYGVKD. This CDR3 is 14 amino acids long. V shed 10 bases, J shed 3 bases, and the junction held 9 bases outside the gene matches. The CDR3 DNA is TGTGCCACAGACCAGGGGGATAACTACAATGAGCAGTTCTTC. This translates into CATDQGDNYNEQFF.

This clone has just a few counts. This CDR3 is CAWSSGGGGQPQHF. CDR3 bases: TGTGCCTGGAGTTCGGGGGGCGGGGGTCAGCCCCAGCATTTT. This chain connects TRBV30 to TRBJ1-5, with TRBD1 as a possible D gene (6 bases). Trimming stripped 2 bases from V and 6 bases from J, with 14 bases between. The CDR3 is made up of 14 amino acids. Germline CDR1 is GTSNPN and CDR2 is SVGIG (reference sequence).

The DNA of the CDR3 is TGTGCCAGCAGCTTAGTAGGAGCGGGAGCGCGCACAGATACGCAGTATTTT. This codes for CASSLVGAGARTDTQYF. The V and J genes are TRBV7-2 and TRBJ2-3; 8 nucleotides line up with TRBD2. The germline V gene encodes CDR1 SGHTA and CDR2 FQGNSA. The V segment lost 1 base and the J segment 1 base; nucleotides outside the gene matches: 7. The CDR3 sequence is 17 residues long.

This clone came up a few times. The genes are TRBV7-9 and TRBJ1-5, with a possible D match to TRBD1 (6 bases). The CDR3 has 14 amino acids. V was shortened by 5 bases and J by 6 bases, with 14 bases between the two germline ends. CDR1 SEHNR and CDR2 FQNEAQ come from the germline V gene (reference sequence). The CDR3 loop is CASSLQGEGQPQHF. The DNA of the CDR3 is TGTGCCAGCAGCCTACAGGGAGAGGGTCAGCCCCAGCATTTT.

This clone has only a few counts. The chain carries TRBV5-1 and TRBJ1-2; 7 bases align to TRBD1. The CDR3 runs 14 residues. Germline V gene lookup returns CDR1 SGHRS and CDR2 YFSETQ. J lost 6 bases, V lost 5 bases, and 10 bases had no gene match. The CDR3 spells CASREAGTEDGYTF. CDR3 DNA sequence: TGCGCCAGCAGGGAGGCCGGGACAGAGGATGGCTACACCTTC. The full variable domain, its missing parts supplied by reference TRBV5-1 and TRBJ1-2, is KAGVTQTPRYLIKTRGQQVTLSCSPISGHRSVSWYQQTPGQGLQFLFEYFSETQRNKGNFPGRFSGRQFSNSRSEMNVSTLELGDSALYLCASREAGTEDGYTFGSGTRLTVV.

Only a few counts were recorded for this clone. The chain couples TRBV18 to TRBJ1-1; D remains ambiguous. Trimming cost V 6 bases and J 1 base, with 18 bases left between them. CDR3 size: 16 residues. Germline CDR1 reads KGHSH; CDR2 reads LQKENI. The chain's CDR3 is CASSRPTRPGNTEAFF. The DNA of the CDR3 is TGTGCCAGCTCTCGCCCTACGCGCCCGGGGAACACTGAAGCTTTCTTT.

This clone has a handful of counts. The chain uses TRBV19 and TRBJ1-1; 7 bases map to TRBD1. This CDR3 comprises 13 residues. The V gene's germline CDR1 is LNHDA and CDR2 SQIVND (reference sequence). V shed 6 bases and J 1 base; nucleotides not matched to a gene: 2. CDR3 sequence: CASRNRGNTEAFF. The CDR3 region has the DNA TGTGCCAGTAGGAACAGGGGGAACACTGAAGCTTTCTTT.

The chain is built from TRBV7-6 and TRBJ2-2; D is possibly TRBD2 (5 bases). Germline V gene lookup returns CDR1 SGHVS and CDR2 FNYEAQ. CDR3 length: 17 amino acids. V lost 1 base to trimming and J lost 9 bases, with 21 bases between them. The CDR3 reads CASSLVLSGFSNRELFF. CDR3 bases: TGTGCCAGCAGCTTAGTACTGTCGGGGTTTTCGAACCGGGAGCTGTTTTTT. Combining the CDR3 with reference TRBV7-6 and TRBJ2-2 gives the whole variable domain GAGVSQSPRYKVTKRGQDVALRCDPISGHVSLYWYRQALGQGPEFLTYFNYEAQQDKSGLPNDRFSAERPEGSISTLTIQRTEQRDSAMYRCASSLVLSGFSNRELFFGEGSRLTVL.

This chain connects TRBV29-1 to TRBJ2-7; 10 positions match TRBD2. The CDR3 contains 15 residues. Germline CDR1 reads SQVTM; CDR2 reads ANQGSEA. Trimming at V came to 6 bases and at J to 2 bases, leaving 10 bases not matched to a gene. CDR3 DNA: TGCAGCGTCAGACCTCTAGCGGGAGAGCCCTACGAGCAGTACTTC. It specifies CSVRPLAGEPYEQYF.

The CDR3 protein is CASSLGAGRNQETQYF. CDR3 sequence (DNA): TGTGCCAGCAGCTTAGGAGCCGGGAGGAACCAAGAGACCCAGTACTTC. The chain joins TRBV7-2 to TRBJ2-5; TRBD2 matches 7 bases. The CDR3 has 16 amino acids. Losses at the gene ends were 1 base for V and 0 bases for J; bases not matched to a gene: 5. CDR1 is SGHTA, CDR2 FQGNSA, per germline.

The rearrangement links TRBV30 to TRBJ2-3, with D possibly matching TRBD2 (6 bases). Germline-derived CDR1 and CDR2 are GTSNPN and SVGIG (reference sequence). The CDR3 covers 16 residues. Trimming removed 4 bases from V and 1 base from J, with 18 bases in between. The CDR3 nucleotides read TGTGCCTGGACCGCGTTTATCGGGGAGGGCACAGATACGCAGTATTTT. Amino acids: CAWTAFIGEGTDTQYF. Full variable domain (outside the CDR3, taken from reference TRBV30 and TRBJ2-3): SQTIHQWPATLVQPVGSPLSLECTVEGTSNPNLYWYRQAAGRGLQLLFYSVGIGQISSEVPQNLSASRPQDRQFILSSKKLLLSDSGFYLCAWTAFIGEGTDTQYFGPGTRLTVL.

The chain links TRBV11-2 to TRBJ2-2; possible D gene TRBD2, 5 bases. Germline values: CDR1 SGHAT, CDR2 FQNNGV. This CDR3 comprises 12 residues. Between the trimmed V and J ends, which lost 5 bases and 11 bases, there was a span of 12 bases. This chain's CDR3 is CASSTEGGELFF. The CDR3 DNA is TGTGCCAGCAGCACGGAAGGAGGAGAGCTGTTTTTT.